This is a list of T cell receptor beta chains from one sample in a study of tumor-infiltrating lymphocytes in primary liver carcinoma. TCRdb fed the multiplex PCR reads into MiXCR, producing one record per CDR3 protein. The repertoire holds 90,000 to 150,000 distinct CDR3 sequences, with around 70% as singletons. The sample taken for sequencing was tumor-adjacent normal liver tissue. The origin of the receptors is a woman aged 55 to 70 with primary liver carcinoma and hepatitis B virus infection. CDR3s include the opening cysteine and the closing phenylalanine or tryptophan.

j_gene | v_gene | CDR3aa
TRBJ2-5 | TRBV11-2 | CASSFERSGGTQYF
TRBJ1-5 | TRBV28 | CASRFSGGSNQPHHF
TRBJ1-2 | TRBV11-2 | CASSLSQANYGCPF
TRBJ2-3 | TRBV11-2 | CASSLSGIVTDTQYF
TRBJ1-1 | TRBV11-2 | CANSRGGLSTEAFF
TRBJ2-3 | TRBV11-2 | CVSNLGVVADTQYF
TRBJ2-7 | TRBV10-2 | CASTSGNHAILEQYF
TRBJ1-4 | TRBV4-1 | CASSQKAPPTNEKLFF
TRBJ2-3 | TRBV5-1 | CASSLSGQPSDTQYF
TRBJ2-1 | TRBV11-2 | CASSIDQQGIVRNEQFF
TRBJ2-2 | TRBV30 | CAWSVGGSGELFF
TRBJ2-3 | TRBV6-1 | CASREALSPDTQYF
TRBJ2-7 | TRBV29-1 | CSVRVSSVHDQYF
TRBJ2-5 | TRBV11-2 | CASSYSRSNGRETQYF
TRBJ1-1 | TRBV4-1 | CASSLSSGMSSIEAFF
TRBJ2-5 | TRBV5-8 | CASSSGTGVGHQETQYF
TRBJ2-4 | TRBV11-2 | CACSIAAAGSVKNIQYF
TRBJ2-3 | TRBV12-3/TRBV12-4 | CACSHSLLIADTQYF
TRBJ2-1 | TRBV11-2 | CANSPQRGGSSYNDQFF
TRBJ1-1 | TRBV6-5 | CANSYFGGSTEAFF